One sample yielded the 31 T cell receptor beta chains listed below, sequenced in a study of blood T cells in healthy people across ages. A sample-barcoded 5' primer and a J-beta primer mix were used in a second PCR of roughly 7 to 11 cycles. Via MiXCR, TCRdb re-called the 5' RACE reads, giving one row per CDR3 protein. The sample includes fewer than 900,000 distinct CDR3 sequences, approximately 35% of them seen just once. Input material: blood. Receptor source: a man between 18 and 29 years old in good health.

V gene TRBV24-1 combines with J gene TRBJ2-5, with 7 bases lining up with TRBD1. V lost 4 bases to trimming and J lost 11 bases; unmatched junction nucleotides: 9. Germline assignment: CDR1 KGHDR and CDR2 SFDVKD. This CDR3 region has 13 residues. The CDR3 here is CATSDPTGNEQYF. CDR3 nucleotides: TGTGCCACCAGTGACCCGACAGGGAATGAGCAGTACTTC.

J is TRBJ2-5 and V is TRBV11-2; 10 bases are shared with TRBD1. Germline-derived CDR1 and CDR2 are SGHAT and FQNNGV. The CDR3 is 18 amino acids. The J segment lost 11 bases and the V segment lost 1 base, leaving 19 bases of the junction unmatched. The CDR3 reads CASSLVSHGTGVFREQYF. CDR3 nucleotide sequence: TGTGCCAGCAGCTTAGTGTCCCACGGGACAGGGGTGTTTCGGGAGCAGTACTTC.

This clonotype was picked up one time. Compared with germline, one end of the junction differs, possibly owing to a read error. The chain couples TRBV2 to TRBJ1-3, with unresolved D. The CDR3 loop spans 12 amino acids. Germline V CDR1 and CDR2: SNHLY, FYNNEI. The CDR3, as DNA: TGTGCCAGCAGTGAGTCTGGAACCACCATATATTTT. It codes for CASSESGTTIYF.

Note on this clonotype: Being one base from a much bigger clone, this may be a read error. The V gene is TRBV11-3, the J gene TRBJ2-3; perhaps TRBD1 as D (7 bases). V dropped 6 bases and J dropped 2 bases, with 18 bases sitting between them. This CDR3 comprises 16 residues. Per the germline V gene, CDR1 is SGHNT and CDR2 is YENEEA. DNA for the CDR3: TGTGCCAGCAGTGTAATCAGGGGGGTTAACACAGATACGCAGTATTTT. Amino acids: CASSVIRGVNTDTQYF.

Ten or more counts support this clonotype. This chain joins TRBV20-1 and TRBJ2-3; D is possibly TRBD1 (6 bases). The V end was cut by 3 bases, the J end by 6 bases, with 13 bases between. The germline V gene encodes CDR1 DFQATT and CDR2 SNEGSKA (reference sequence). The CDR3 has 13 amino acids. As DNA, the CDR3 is TGCAGTGCTAGGAAGGGGGTAACGGATACGCAGTATTTT. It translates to CSARKGVTDTQYF.

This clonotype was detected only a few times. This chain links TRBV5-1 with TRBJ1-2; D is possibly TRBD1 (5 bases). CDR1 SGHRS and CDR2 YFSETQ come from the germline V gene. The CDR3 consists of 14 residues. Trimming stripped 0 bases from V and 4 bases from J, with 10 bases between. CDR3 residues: CASSLGQKTYGYTF. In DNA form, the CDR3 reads TGCGCCAGCAGCTTGGGACAGAAAACCTATGGCTACACCTTC.

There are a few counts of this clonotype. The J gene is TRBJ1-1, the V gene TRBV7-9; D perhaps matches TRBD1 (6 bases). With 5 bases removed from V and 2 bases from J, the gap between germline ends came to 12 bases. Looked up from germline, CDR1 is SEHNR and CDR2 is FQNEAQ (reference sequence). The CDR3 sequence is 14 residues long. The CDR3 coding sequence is TGTGCCAGCAGCCTCCGACAGGACAACACTGAAGCTTTCTTT. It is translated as CASSLRQDNTEAFF.

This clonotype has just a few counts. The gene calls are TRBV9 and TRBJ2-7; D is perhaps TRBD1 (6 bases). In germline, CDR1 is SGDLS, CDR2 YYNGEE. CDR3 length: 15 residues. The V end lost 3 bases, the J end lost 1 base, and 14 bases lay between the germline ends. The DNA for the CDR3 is TGTGCCAGCAGCGGCGACGGGCAGGGGTCCTACGAGCAGTACTTC. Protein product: CASSGDGQGSYEQYF.

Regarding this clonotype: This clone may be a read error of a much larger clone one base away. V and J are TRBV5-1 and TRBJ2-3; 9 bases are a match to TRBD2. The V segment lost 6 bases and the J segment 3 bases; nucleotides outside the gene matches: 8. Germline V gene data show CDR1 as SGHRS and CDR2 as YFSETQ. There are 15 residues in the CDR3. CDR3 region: CASNLGLAITDTQYF. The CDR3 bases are TGCGCCAGCAACCTAGGACTAGCGATAACAGATACGCAGTATTTT.

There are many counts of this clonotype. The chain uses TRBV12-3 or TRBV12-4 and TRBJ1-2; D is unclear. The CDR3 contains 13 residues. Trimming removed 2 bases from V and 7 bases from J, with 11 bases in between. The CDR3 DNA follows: TGTGCCAGCAGTTTATCGGGCCGGGGTGGCTACACCTTC. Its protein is CASSLSGRGGYTF.

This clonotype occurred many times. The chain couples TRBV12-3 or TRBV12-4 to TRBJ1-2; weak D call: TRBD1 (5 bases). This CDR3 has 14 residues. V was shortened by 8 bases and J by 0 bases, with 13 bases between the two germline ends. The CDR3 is CASGADGTNYGYTF. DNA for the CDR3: TGTGCCAGCGGGGCCGACGGTACTAACTATGGCTACACCTTC.

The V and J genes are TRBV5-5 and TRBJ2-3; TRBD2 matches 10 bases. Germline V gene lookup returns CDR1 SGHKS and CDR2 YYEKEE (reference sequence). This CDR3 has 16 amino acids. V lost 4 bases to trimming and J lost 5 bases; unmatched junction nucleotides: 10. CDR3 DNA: TGTGCCAGCAGCCAAACTAGCGGGGTCGTTGGAGATACGCAGTATTTT. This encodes CASSQTSGVVGDTQYF. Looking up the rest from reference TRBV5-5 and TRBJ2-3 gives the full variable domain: DAGVTQSPTHLIKTRGQQVTLRCSPISGHKSVSWYQQVLGQGPQFIFQYYEKEERGRGNFPDRFSARQFPNYSSELNVNALLLGDSALYLCASSQTSGVVGDTQYFGPGTRLTVL.

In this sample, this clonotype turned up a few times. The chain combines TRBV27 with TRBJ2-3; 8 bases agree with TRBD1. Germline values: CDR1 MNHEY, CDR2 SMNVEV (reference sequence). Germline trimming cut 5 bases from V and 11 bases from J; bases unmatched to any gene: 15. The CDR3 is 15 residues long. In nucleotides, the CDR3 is TGTGCCAGCAGTCTTATCGGAGCAGGGGGCAATAGGCAGTATTTT. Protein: CASSLIGAGGNRQYF.

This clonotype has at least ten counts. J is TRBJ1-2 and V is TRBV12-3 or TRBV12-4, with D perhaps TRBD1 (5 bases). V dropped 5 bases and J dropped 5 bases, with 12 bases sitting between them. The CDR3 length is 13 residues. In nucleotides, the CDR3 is TGTGCCAGCAGTCCCACAGGAAGGTATGGCTACACCTTC. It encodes CASSPTGRYGYTF.

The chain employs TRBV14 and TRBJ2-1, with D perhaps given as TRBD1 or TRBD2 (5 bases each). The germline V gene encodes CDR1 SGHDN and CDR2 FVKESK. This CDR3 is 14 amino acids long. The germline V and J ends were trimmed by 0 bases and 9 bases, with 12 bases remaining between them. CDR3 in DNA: TGTGCCAGCAGCCAAGAATCAGGGAGAGGTGAGCAGTTCTTC. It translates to CASSQESGRGEQFF.

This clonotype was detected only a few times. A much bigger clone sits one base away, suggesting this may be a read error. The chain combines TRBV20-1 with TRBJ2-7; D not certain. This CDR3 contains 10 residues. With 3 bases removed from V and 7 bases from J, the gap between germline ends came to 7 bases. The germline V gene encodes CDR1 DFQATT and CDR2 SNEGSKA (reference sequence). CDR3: CSASPHEQYF. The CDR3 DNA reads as TGCAGTGCTAGCCCACATGAGCAGTACTTC.

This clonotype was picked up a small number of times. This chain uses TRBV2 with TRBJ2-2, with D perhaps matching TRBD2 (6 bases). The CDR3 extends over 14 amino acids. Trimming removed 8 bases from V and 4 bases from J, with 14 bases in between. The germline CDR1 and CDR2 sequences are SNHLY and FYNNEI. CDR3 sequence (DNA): TGTGCCAGCCGCGGAGGGGATCTCACCGGGGAGCTGTTTTTT. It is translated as CASRGGDLTGELFF.

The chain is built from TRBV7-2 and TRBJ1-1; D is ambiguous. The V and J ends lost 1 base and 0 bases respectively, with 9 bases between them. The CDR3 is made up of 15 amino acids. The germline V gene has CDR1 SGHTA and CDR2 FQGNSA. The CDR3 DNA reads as TGTGCCAGCAGCTTAGTGGGCCGGATGAACACTGAAGCTTTCTTT. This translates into CASSLVGRMNTEAFF.

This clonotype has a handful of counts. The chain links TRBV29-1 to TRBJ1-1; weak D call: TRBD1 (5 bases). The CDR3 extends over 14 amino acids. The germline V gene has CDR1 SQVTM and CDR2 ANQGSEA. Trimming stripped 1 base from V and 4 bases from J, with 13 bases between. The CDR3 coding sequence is TGCAGCGTTGAAGTCTTAGGGGTGGGCACTGAAGCTTTCTTT. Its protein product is CSVEVLGVGTEAFF.

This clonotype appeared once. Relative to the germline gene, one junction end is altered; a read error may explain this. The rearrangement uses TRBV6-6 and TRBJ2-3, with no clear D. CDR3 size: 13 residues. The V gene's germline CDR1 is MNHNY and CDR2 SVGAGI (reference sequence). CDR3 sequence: CASSQSRADTRYF. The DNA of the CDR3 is TGTGCCAGCAGTCAAAGCCGGGCAGATACGCGGTATTTT.

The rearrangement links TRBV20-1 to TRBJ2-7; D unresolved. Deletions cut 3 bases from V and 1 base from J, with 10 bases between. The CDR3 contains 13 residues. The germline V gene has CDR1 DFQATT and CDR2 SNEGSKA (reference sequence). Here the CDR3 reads CSASRAESYEQYF. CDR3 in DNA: TGCAGTGCTAGCCGGGCGGAGTCCTACGAGCAGTACTTC.

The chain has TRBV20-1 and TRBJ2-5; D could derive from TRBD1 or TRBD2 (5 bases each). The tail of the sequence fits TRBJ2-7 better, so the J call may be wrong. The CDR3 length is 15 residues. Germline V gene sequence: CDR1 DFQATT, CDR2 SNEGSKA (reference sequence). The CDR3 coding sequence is TGCAGTGCTGACACATCGGGGACCCGCTTCGACGAGCAGTACTTC. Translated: CSADTSGTRFDEQYF.

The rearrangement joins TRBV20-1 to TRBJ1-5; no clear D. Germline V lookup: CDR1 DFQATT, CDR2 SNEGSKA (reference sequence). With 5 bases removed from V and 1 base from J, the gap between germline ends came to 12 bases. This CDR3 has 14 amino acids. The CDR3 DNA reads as TGCAGTGCTCCCTTCGACACCAGCAATCAGCCCCAGCATTTT. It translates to CSAPFDTSNQPQHF.

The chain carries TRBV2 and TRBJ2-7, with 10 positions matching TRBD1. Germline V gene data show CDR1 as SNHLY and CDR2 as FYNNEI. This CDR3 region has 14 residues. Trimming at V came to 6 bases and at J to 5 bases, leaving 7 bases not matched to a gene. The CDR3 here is CASRDRQGANEQYF. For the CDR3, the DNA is TGTGCCAGCAGAGATCGACAGGGGGCTAACGAGCAGTACTTC.

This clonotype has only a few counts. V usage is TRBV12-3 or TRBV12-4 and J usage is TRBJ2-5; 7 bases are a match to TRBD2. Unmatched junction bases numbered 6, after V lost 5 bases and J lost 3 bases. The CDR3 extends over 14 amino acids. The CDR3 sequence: CASSRRLAEETQYF. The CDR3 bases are TGTGCCAGCAGTAGAAGACTAGCAGAAGAGACCCAGTACTTC.

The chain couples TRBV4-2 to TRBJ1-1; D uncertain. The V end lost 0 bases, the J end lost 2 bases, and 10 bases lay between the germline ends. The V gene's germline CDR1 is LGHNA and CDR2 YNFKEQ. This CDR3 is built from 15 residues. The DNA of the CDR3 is TGTGCCAGCAGCCAAGATTATTACAGCAACACTGAAGCTTTCTTT. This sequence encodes CASSQDYYSNTEAFF.

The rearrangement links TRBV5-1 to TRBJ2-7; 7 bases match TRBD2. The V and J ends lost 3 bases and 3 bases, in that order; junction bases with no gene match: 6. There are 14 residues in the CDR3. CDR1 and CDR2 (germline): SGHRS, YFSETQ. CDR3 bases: TGCGCCAGCAGCTGGGAGGGATCGGTCTACGAGCAGTACTTC. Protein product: CASSWEGSVYEQYF. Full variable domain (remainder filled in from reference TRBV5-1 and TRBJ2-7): KAGVTQTPRYLIKTRGQQVTLSCSPISGHRSVSWYQQTPGQGLQFLFEYFSETQRNKGNFPGRFSGRQFSNSRSEMNVSTLELGDSALYLCASSWEGSVYEQYFGPGTRLTVT.

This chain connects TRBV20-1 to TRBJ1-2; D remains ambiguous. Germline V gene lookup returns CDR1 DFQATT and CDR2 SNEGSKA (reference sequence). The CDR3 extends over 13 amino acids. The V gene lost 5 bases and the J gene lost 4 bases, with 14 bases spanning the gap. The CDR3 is CSAPLPAGYGYTF. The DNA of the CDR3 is TGCAGTGCTCCCCTACCCGCCGGCTATGGCTACACCTTC.

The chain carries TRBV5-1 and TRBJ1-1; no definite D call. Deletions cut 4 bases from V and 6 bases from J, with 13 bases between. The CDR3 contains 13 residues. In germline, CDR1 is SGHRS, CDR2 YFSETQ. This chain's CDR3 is CASSLDPTAEAFF. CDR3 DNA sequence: TGCGCCAGCAGCCTAGACCCGACCGCTGAAGCTTTCTTT.

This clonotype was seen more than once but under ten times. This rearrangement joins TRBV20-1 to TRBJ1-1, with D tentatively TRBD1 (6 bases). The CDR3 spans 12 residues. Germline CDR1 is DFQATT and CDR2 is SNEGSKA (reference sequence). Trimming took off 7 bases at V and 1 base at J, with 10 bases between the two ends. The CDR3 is CSGGQPNTEAFF. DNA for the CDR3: TGCAGTGGGGGGCAGCCGAACACTGAAGCTTTCTTT.

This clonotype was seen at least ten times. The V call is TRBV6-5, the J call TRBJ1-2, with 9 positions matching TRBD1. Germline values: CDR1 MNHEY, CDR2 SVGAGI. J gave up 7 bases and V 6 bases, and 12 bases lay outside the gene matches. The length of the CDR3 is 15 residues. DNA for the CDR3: TGTGCCAGCAGCACCAAGACAGGGGGGGTTGGTGGCTACACCTTC. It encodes CASSTKTGGVGGYTF.